This T cell receptor (beta chain) appears in the sequencing data of a study of human T cells and chemical hapten exposure. The CDR3 contains 15 residues. Germline CDR1 is SGHAT and CDR2 is FQNNGV. V trimming: 2 bases; J trimming: 1 base; junction bases outside the gene matches: 4. Sample time point: pre-sensitization, week 0. As to treatment: therapeutic diphenylcyclopropenone sensitization with weekly scalp DPC. TCRdb re-called the RACE reads through MiXCR, storing one row per CDR3 protein. In the table there are about 74,000 distinct CDR3 sequences, approximately 15% of which are singletons. This clonotype originated in a woman between 50 and 59 years old with alopecia areata. Some clones in this sample may be carry-over from other donors' samples. The chain joins TRBV11-2 to TRBJ1-1; 7 bases agree with TRBD1. The sample here was whole blood, taken in connection with sensitization to the hapten diphenylcyclopropenone (DPC). CDR3: CASSLRGTENTEAFF. DNA of the CDR3: TGTGCCAGCAGCTTAAGAGGGACAGAGAACACTGAAGCTTTCTTT. The variable domain in full, with the rest retrieved from reference TRBV11-2 and TRBJ1-1, is EAGVAQSPRYKIIEKRQSVAFWCNPISGHATLYWYQQILGQGPKLLIQFQNNGVVDDSQLPKDRFSAERLKGVDSTLKIQPAKLEDSAVYLCASSLRGTENTEAFFGQGTRLTVV.